The clone carrying this T cell receptor beta chain was observed a handful of times. This sample stems from a study of T-cell reconstitution after alpha-beta-depleted transplantation in children. Germline assignment: CDR1 SEHNR and CDR2 FQNEAQ (reference sequence). Trimming pared 4 bases from V and 4 bases from J, leaving 16 bases between. The length of the CDR3 is 15 residues. Library preparation (for TCRbeta) was performed with unique molecular identifiers. Via MiXCR, TCRdb re-called the PCR reads, giving one row per CDR3 protein. Here the sample spans about 640,000 distinct CDR3 sequences, roughly 15% being singletons.

The TCR comes from a human donor who donated a stem cell graft to a child with acute myeloid leukemia. Specimen: PBMCs from the stem cell graft donor, collected from the stem cell graft. This chain links TRBV7-9 with TRBJ1-2; the D is unclear. The CDR3 DNA follows: TGTGCCAGCAGCTCGGGGTTGGAGTCGGTCTATGGCTACACCTTC. Translating it yields CASSSGLESVYGYTF.